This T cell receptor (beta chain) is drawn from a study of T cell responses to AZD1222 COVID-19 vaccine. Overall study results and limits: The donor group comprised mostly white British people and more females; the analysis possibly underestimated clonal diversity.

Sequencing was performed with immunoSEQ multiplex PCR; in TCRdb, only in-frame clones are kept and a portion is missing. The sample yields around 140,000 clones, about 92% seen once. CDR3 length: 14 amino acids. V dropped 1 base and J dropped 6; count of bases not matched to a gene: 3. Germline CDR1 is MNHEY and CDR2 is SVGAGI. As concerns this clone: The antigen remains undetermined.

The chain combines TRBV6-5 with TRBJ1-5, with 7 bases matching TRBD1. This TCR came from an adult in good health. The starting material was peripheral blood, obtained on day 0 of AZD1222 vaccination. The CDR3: CASSYYRGSQPQHF. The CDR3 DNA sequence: TGTGCCAGCAGTTACTACAGGGGTAGTCAGCCCCAGCATTTT.